This T cell receptor beta chain was documented in a study of early T cells in non-severe SARS-CoV-2 infection. Study-level information: Bulk RNA taken from unsorted whole blood was sequenced, leaving chains unpaired.

Whole-study findings and limits: Anti-spike CD8 responses were favored in VDJdb matching, and private and CD4 specificities were missed.

This clonotype was seen a handful of times. As yet, its antigen is unknown. In the library, individual cDNA molecules carried attached unique molecular identifiers. Using its own MiXCR run on the 5' RACE reads, TCRdb lists one record per CDR3 protein. The sample holds about 83,000 distinct CDR3 sequences; more than 12% are singletons and the top ten take 3%. The CDR3 contains 13 residues. Germline CDR1 SQVTM, CDR2 ANQGSEA. The ends were cut back, 4 bases at V and 0 bases at J, with 9 bases in the middle. Sequencing input: whole blood. V gene TRBV29-1 combines with J gene TRBJ1-1; D unresolved. This sequence was found in an adult who was a healthcare worker with PCR-confirmed SARS-CoV-2 infection or an uninfected control (not recorded which). The CDR3 region has the DNA TGCAGCGTTGTTCGCCGGATGAACACTGAAGCTTTCTTT. Its protein product is CSVVRRMNTEAFF.